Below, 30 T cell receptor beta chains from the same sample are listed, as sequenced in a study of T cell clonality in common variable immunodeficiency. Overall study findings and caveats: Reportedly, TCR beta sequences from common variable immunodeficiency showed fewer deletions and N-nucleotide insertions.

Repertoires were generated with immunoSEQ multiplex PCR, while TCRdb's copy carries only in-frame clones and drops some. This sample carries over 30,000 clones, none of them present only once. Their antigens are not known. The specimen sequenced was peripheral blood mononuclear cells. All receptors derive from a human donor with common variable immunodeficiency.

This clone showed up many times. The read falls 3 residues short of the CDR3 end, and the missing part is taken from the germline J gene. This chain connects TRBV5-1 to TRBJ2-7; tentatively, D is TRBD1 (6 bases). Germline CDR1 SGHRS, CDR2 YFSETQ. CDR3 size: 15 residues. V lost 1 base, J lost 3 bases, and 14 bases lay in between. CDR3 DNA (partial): TGCGCCAGCAGCTTGTCTCAGGGGATCGTCTACGAG. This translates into CASSLSQGIVYE. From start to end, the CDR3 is CASSLSQGIVYEQYF.

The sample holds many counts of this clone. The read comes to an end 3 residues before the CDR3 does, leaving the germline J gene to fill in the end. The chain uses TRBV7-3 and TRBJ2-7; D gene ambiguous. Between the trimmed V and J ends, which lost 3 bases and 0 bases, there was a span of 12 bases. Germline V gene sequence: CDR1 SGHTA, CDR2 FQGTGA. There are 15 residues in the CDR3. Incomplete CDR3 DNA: TGTGCCAGCAGCTTTCGGTCGAAAACCTCCTACGAG. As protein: CASSFRSKTSYE. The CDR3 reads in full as CASSFRSKTSYEQYF.

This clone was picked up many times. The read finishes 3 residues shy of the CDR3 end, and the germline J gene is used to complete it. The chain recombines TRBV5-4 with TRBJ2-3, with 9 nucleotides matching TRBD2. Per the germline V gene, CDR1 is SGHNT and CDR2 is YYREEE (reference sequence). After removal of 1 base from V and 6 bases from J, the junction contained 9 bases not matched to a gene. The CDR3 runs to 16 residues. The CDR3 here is CASSLNGGRVEDTQYF. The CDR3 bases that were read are TGTGCCAGCAGCTTGAATGGCGGGAGGGTTGAGGATACG.

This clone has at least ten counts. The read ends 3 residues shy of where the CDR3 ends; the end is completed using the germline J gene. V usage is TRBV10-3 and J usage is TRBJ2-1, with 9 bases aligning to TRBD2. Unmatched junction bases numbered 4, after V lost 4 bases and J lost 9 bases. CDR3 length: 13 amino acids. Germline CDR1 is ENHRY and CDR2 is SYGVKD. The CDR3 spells CAISGLAASEQFF. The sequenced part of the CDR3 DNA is TGTGCCATCAGTGGACTAGCGGCTAGTGAG.

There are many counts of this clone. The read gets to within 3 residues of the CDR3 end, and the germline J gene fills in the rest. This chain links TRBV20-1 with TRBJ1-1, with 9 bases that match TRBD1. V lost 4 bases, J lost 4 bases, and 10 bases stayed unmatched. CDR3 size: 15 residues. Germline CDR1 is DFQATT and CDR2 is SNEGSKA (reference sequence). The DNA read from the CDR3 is TGCAGTGCTACCGGGACAGGGTTCTCGAGCACTGAA. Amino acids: CSATGTGFSSTE. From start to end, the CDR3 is CSATGTGFSSTEAFF.

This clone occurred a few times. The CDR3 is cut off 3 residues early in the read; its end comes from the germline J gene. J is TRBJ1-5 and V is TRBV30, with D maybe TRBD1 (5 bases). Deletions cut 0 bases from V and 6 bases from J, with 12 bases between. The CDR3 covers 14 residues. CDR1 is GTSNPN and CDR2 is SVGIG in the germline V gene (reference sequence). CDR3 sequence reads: CAWSVVLRGQPQHF. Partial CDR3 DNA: TGTGCCTGGAGTGTGGTATTGAGGGGTCAGCCC.

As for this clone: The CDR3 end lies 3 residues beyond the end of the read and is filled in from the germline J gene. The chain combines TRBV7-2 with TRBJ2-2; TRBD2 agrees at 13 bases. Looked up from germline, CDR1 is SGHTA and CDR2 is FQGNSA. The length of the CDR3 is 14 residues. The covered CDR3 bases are TGTGCCAGCAGCCCTTCGGGACTAGCGGGACCG. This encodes CASSPSGLAGP. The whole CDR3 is CASSPSGLAGPLFF.

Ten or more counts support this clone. CDR3 sequence: CASSSRTGNTGELFF. CDR3 bases read: TGCGCCAGCAGCTCACGTACAGGGAATACCGGGGAG. This chain connects TRBV5-1 to TRBJ2-2; weak D call: TRBD1 (6 bases). The read falls 3 residues short of the CDR3 end, and the missing part is taken from the germline J gene. The germline V gene encodes CDR1 SGHRS and CDR2 YFSETQ. V was clipped by 3 bases and J by 5 bases, with 14 bases between them. The length of the CDR3 is 15 residues.

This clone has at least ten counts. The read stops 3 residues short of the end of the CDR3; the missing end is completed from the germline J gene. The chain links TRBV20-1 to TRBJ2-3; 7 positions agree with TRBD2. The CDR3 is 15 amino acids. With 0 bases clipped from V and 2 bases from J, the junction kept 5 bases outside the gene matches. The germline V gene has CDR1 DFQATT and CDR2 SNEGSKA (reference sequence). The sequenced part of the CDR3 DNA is TGCAGTGCTAGAGATGCGGGAGAGATCACAGATACG. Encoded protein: CSARDAGEITDT. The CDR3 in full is CSARDAGEITDTQYF.

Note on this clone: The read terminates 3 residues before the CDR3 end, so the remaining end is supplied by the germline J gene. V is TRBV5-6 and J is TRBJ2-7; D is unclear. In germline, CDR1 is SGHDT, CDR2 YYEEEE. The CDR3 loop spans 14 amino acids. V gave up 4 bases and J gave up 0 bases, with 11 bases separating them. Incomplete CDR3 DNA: TGTGCCAGCAGCCTGACACAAAGCTCCTACGAG. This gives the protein CASSLTQSSYE. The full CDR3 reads CASSLTQSSYEQYF.

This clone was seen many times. Incomplete CDR3 DNA: TGTGCCAGCAGCTACCTATCGCCCCTCTACGAG. Protein: CASSYLSPLYE. The CDR3 in full is CASSYLSPLYEQYF. J is TRBJ2-7 and V is TRBV7-9, with no clear D. The sequence runs out 3 residues before the end of the CDR3; the remainder is reconstructed from the germline J gene. Germline-derived CDR1 and CDR2 are SEHNR and FQNEAQ (reference sequence). This CDR3 comprises 14 residues. Between the trimmed V and J ends, which lost 4 bases and 3 bases, there was a span of 13 bases. The complete variable domain, with remaining parts taken from reference TRBV7-9 and TRBJ2-7, reads DTGVSQNPRHKITKRGQNVTFRCDPISEHNRLYWYRQTLGQGPEFLTYFQNEAQLEKSRLLSDRFSAERPKGSFSTLEIQRTEQGDSAMYLCASSYLSPLYEQYFGPGTRLTVT.

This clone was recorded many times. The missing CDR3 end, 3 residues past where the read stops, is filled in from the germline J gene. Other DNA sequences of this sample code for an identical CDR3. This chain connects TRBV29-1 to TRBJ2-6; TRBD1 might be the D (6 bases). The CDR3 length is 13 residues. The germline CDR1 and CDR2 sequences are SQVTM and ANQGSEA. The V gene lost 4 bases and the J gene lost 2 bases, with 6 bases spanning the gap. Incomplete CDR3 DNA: TGCAGCGTTGCAGGGGCTGGGGCCAACGTC. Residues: CSVAGAGANV. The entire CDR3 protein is CSVAGAGANVLTF. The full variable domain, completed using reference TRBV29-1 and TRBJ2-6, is SAVISQKPSRDICQRGTSLTIQCQVDSQVTMMFWYRQQPGQSLTLIATANQGSEATYESGFVIDKFPISRPNLTFSTLTVSNMSPEDSSIYLCSVAGAGANVLTFGAGSRLTVL.

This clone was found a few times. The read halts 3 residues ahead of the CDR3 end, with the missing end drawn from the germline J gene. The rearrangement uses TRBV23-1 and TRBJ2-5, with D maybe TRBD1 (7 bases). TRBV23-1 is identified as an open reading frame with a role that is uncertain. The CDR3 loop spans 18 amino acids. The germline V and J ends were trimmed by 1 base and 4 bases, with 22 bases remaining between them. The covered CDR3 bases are TGCGCCAGCAGTCAATTCAACGGGCAGGGGGGTCCCGTAGAGACC. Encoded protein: CASSQFNGQGGPVET. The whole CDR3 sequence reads CASSQFNGQGGPVETQYF.

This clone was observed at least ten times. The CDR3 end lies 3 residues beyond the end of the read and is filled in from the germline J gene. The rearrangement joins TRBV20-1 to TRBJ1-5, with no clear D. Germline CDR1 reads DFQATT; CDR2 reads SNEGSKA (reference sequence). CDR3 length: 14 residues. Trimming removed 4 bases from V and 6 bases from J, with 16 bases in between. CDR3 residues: CSAIGNSAGQPQHF. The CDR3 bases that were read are TGCAGTGCTATTGGGAACAGTGCGGGTCAGCCC.

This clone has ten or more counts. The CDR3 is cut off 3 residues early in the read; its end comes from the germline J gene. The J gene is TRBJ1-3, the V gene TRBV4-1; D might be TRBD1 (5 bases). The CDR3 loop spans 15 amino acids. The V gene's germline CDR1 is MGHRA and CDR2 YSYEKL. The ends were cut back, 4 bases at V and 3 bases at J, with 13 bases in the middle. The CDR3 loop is CASSPRVWDGNTIYF. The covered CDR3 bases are TGCGCCAGCAGCCCCAGGGTTTGGGATGGAAACACC.

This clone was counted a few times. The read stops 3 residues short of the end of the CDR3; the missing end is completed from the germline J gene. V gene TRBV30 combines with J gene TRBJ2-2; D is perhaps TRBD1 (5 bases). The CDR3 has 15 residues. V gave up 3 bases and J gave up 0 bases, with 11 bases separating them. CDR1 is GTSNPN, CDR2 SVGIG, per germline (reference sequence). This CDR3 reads CAWRRQGPNTGELFF. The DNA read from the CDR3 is TGTGCCTGGAGGCGCCAGGGTCCGAACACCGGGGAG.

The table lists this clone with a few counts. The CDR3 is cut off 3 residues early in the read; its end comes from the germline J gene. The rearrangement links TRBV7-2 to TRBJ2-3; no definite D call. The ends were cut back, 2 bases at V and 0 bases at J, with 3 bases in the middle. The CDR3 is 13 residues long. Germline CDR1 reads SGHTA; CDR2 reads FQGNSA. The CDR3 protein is CASSLPSTDTQYF. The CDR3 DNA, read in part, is TGTGCCAGCAGCTTACCTAGCACAGATACG. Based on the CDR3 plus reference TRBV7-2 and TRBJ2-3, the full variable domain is GAGVSQSPSNKVTEKGKDVELRCDPISGHTALYWYRQSLGQGLEFLIYFQGNSAPDKSGLPSDRFSAERTGGSVSTLTIQRTQQEDSAVYLCASSLPSTDTQYFGPGTRLTVL.

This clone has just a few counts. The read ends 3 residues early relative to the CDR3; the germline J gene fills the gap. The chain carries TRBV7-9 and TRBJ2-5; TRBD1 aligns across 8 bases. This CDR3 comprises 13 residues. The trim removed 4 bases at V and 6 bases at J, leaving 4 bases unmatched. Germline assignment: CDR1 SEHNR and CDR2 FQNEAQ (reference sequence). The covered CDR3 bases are TGTGCCAGCAGCTCCGGACAGGGAAAGACC. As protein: CASSSGQGKT. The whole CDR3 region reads CASSSGQGKTQYF.

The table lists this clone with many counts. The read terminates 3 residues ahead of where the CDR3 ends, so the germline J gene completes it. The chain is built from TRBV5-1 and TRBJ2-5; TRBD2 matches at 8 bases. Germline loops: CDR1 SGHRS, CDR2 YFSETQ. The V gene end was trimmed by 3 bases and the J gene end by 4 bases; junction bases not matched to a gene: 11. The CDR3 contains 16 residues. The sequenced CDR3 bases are TGCGCCAGCAGCTATTCAGGCGGGGGGAGGGGAGAGACC. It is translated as CASSYSGGGRGET. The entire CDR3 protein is CASSYSGGGRGETQYF. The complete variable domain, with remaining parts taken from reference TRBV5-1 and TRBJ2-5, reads KAGVTQTPRYLIKTRGQQVTLSCSPISGHRSVSWYQQTPGQGLQFLFEYFSETQRNKGNFPGRFSGRQFSNSRSEMNVSTLELGDSALYLCASSYSGGGRGETQYFGPGTRLLVL.

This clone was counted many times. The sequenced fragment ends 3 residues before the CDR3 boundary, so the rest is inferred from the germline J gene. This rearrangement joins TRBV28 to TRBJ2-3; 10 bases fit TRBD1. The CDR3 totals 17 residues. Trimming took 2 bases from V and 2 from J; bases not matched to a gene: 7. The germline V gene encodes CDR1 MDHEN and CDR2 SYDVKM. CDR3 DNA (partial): TGTGCCAGCAGTTTAACCTGGGGACAGGGGTCCACAGATACG. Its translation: CASSLTWGQGSTDT. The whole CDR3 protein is CASSLTWGQGSTDTQYF. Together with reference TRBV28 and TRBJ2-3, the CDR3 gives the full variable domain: DVKVTQSSRYLVKRTGEKVFLECVQDMDHENMFWYRQDPGLGLRLIYFSYDVKMKEKGDIPEGYSVSREKKERFSLILESASTNQTSMYLCASSLTWGQGSTDTQYFGPGTRLTVL.

CDR3 DNA, as far as it was read: TGTGCCAGCAGCTGGGGACTAGCGGGAGGAGAGACC. Translating gives CASSWGLAGGET. The entire CDR3 sequence reads CASSWGLAGGETQYF. The V and J genes are TRBV7-7 and TRBJ2-5, with 15 bases fitting TRBD2. The read ends 3 residues shy of where the CDR3 ends; the end is completed using the germline J gene. The CDR3 extends over 15 amino acids. After removal of 4 bases from V and 4 bases from J, the junction contained 1 base not matched to a gene. Germline loops: CDR1 SSHAT, CDR2 FNYEAQ (reference sequence). The variable domain in full, completed from reference TRBV7-7 and TRBJ2-5, reads GAGVSQSPRYKVTKRGQDVTLRCDPISSHATLYWYQQALGQGPEFLTYFNYEAQPDKSGLPSDRFSAERPEGSISTLTIQRTEQRDSAMYRCASSWGLAGGETQYFGPGTRLLVL.

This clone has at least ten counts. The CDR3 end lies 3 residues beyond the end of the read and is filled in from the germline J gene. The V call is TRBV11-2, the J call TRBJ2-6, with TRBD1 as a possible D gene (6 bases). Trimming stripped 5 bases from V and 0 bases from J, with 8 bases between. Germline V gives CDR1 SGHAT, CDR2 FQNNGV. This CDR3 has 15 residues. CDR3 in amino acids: CASSPQGSGANVLTF. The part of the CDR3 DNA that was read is TGTGCCAGCAGCCCACAGGGCTCTGGGGCCAACGTC. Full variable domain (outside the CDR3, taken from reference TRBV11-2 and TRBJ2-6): EAGVAQSPRYKIIEKRQSVAFWCNPISGHATLYWYQQILGQGPKLLIQFQNNGVVDDSQLPKDRFSAERLKGVDSTLKIQPAKLEDSAVYLCASSPQGSGANVLTFGAGSRLTVL.

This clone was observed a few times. The CDR3 loop reads CASSPARTSGNTIYF. The covered CDR3 bases are TGTGCCAGCTCACCGGCCAGAACCTCTGGAAACACC. The V call is TRBV18, the J call TRBJ1-3, with D unclear. The CDR3 goes on 3 residues after the read ends, and that part is filled in from the germline J gene. Trimming shortened V by 3 bases and J by 0 bases, and 9 bases separated the two germline ends. From germline, CDR1 is KGHSH and CDR2 LQKENI. The CDR3 spans 15 residues.

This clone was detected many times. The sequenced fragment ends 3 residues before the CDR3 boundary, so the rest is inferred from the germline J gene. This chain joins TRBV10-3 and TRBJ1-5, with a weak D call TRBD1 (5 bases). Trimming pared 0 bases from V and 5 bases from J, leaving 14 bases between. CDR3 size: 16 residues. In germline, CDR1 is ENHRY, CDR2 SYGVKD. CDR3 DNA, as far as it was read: TGTGCCATCAGTGAGTCCGGAGGGGCGCCGGATCAGCCC. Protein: CAISESGGAPDQP. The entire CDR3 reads CAISESGGAPDQPQHF.

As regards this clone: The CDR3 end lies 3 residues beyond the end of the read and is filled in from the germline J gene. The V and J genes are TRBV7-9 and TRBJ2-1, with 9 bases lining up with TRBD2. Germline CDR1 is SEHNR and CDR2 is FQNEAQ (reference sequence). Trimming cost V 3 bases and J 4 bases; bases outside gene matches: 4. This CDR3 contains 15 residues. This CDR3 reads CASSFPSGKYNEQFF. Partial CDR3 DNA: TGTGCCAGCAGCTTTCCTAGCGGGAAGTACAATGAG.

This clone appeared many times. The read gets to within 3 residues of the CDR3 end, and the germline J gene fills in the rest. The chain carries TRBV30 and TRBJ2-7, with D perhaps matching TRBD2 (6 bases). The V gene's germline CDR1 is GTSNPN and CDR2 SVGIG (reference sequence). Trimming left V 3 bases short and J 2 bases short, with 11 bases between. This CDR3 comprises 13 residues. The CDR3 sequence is CAWRIREAYEQYF. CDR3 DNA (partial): TGTGCCTGGAGGATCAGGGAGGCCTACGAG.

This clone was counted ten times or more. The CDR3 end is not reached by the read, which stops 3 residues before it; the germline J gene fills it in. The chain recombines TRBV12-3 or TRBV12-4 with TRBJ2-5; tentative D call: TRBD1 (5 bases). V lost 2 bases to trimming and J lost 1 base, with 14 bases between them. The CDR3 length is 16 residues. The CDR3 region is CASSLRWGPLQETQYF. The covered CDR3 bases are TGTGCCAGCAGTTTAAGGTGGGGCCCCCTCCAAGAGACC.

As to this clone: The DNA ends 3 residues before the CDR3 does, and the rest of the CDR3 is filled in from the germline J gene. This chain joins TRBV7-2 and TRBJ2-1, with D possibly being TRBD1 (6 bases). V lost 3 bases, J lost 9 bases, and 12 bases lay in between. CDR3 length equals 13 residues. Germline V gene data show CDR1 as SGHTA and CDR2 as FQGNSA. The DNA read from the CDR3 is TGTGCCAGCAGCTTGTATCAGACAGGTGAG. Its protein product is CASSLYQTGE. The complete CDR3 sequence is CASSLYQTGEQFF. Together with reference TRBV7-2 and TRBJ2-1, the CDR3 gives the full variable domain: GAGVSQSPSNKVTEKGKDVELRCDPISGHTALYWYRQSLGQGLEFLIYFQGNSAPDKSGLPSDRFSAERTGGSVSTLTIQRTQQEDSAVYLCASSLYQTGEQFFGPGTRLTVL.

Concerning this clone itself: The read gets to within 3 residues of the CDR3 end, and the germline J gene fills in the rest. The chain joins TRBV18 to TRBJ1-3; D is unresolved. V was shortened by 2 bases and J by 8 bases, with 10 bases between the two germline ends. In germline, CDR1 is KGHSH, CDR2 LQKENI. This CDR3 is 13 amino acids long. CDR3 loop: CASSPGGEDTIYF. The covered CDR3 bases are TGTGCCAGCTCACCAGGCGGAGAAGACACC.

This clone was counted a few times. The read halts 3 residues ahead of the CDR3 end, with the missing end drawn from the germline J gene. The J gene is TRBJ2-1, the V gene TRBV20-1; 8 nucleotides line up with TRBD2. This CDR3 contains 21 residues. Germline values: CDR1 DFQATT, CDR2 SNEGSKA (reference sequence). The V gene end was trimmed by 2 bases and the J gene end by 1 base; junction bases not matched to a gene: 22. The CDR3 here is CSARRDLDIYSGDPSYNEQFF. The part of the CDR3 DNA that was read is TGCAGTGCTAGACGGGACCTCGATATCTATAGCGGGGACCCTTCCTACAATGAG.